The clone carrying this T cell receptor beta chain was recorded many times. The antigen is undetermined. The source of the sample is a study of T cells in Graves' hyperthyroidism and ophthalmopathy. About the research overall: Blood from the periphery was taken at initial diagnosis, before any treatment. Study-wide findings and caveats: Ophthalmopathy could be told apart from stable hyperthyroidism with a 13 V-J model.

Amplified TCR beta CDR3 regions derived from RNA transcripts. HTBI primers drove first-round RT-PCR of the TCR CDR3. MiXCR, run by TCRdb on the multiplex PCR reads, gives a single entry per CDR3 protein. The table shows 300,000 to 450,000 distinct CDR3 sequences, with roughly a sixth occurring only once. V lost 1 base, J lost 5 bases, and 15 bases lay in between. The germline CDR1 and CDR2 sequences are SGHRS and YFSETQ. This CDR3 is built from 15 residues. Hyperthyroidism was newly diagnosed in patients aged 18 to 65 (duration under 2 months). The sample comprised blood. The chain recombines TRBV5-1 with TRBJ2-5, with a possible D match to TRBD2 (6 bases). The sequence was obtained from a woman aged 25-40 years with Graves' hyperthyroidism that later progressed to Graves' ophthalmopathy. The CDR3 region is CASSLISGFWETQYF. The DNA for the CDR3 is TGCGCCAGCAGCTTGATTAGCGGATTTTGGGAGACCCAGTACTTC.